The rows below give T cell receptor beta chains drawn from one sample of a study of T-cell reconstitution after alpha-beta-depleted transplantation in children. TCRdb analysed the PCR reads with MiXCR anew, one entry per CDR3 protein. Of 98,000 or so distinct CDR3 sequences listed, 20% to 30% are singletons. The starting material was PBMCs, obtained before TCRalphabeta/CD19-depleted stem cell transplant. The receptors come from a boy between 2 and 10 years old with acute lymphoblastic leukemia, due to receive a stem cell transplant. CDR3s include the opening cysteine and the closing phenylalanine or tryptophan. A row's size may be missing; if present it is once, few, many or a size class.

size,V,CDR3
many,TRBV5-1,CASNLAEGWDTQYF
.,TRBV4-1,CASSQVPGGGYGYTF
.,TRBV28,CASSLRTGLRGYEQYF
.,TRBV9,CASSVGLAGQAKNIQYF
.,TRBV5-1,CASSHIIPGLVRNEQFF
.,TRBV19,CASSIAYGYTF
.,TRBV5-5,CASSFLPSGNTIYF
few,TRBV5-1,CASSLDREGSPLHF
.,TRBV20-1,CSLNRGLDNEQFF
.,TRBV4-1,CASSQGTANTEAFF
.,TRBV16,CASSQPRMGYNEQFF
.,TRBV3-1,CASSLDSTSGGNEQFF
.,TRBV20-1,CSGSGFGGSQTQYF
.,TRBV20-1,CSARHEQFF
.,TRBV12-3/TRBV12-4,CASGEGRTGELFF